Shown below are 13 T cell receptor beta chains from a single sample sequenced in a study of blood T cell repertoires in COVID-19. Repertoires were generated with immunoSEQ multiplex PCR, while TCRdb's copy carries only in-frame clones and drops some. The data contain some 150,000 clones, 80% to 90% of them singletons. Sequencing input: peripheral blood. The source is a man in his 70s with acute or convalescent COVID-19.

CDR3 DNA: TGTGCCAGCAGTTTCGGGGCTAGCGGGATTGAGCAGTTCTTC. This encodes CASSFGASGIEQFF. The J gene is TRBJ2-1, the V gene TRBV27; 9 bases fit TRBD2. From germline, CDR1 is MNHEY and CDR2 SMNVEV (reference sequence). The CDR3 covers 14 residues. J was trimmed by 9 bases and V by 3 bases; bases with no gene match: 6.

This sequence joins TRBV28 and TRBJ1-2; 7 bases are a match to TRBD1. Germline CDR1 is MDHEN and CDR2 is SYDVKM. This CDR3 spans 18 amino acids. V lost 4 bases and J lost 3; bases outside the gene matches: 17. The chain's CDR3 is CASSSPAPVDRADYGYTF. CDR3 in DNA: TGTGCCAGCAGTTCTCCCGCTCCCGTCGACAGGGCGGACTATGGCTACACCTTC.

V is TRBV27 and J is TRBJ2-3; 8 nucleotides align to TRBD1. This CDR3 region has 18 residues. The germline gives CDR1 MNHEY, CDR2 SMNVEV (reference sequence). J gave up 0 bases and V 7 bases, and 15 bases lay outside the gene matches. CDR3 in amino acids: CASTPGQGVPASTDTQYF. The CDR3 coding sequence is TGTGCCAGCACTCCTGGACAGGGCGTCCCGGCCAGCACAGATACGCAGTATTTT.

The genes are TRBV2 and TRBJ2-3; D is ambiguous. Trimming removed 3 bases from V and 2 bases from J, with 12 bases in between. Germline V gene data show CDR1 as SNHLY and CDR2 as FYNNEI. The CDR3 spans 15 residues. The CDR3 loop is CASSDKERNTDTQYF. The DNA for the CDR3 is TGTGCCAGCAGTGATAAGGAGCGAAACACAGATACGCAGTATTTT.

The chain joins TRBV7-9 to TRBJ2-3, with 7 bases aligning to TRBD1. Germline CDR1 reads SEHNR; CDR2 reads FQNEAQ (reference sequence). The CDR3 loop spans 13 amino acids. V shed 5 bases and J 4 bases; nucleotides not matched to a gene: 3. DNA of the CDR3: TGTGCCAGCAGCATAACAGGGGCAGATACGCAGTATTTT. Its translation: CASSITGADTQYF.

This chain links TRBV3-1 (or the pseudogene TRBV3-2) with TRBJ1-2; TRBD1 might be the D (6 bases). This CDR3 has 13 amino acids. The ends were cut back, 2 bases at V and 6 bases at J, with 10 bases in the middle. Germline V gives CDR1 LGHDT, CDR2 YNNKEL (reference sequence). In nucleotides, the CDR3 is TGTGCCAGCAGCCAAAGTGGGGGCGATGGCTACACCTTC. This encodes CASSQSGGDGYTF.

The chain joins TRBV21-1 to TRBJ1-3; TRBD1 reflects the table's D call only, with no check against the DNA. TRBV21-1 is reported as a pseudogene. This CDR3 has 18 residues. The CDR3 bases are TGTGCCAGCAGCAAAACCGGGACAGGGGAATCGGGAGGAAACACCATATATTTT. This translates into CASSKTGTGESGGNTIYF.

V usage is TRBV5-1 and J usage is TRBJ2-1, with 12 bases that match TRBD2. The CDR3 sequence is 18 residues long. Germline CDR1 and CDR2: SGHRS and YFSETQ. The J segment lost 6 bases and the V segment lost 0 bases, leaving 10 bases of the junction unmatched. This CDR3 reads CASSLGLAGGPGSNEQFF. The CDR3 nucleotides are TGCGCCAGCAGCTTGGGTCTAGCGGGAGGGCCGGGTAGCAATGAGCAGTTCTTC.

The chain carries TRBV3-1 (or the pseudogene TRBV3-2) and TRBJ2-5; tentative D call: TRBD2 (5 bases). Germline V CDR1 and CDR2: LGHDT, YNNKEL (reference sequence). This CDR3 contains 13 residues. V lost 1 base and J lost 5, with 8 bases in between. The CDR3 coding sequence is TGTGCCAGCAGCCAAGTGAGGGCCGAGACCCAGTACTTC. Protein sequence: CASSQVRAETQYF.

A few counts support this clone. This rearrangement joins TRBV10-3 to TRBJ2-7; TRBD1 agrees at 7 bases. This CDR3 comprises 14 residues. Germline loops: CDR1 ENHRY, CDR2 SYGVKD. With 7 bases clipped from V and 6 bases from J, the junction kept 12 bases outside the gene matches. The CDR3, as DNA: TGTGCCATCACCCCGACAGGGCCCAAGGGCGAGCAGTACTTC. As protein: CAITPTGPKGEQYF.

The rearrangement joins TRBV6-2 or TRBV6-3 to TRBJ1-2, with D possibly being TRBD1 (6 bases). Trimming left V 5 bases short and J 3 bases short, with 16 bases between. The CDR3 sequence is 15 residues long. Germline loops: CDR1 MNHEY, CDR2 SVGEGT. The chain's CDR3 is CASSDTGIRDYGYTF. CDR3 nucleotides: TGTGCCAGCAGTGATACAGGGATAAGGGACTATGGCTACACCTTC.

The chain's CDR3 is CASTNRWRPDNEQFF. CDR3 nucleotide sequence: TGTGCCAGTACCAACCGATGGAGGCCGGACAATGAGCAGTTCTTC. The chain carries TRBV19 and TRBJ2-1, with D perhaps matching TRBD2 (5 bases). In germline, CDR1 is LNHDA, CDR2 SQIVND (reference sequence). The V and J ends lost 7 bases and 5 bases respectively, with 18 bases between them. CDR3 length: 15 residues.

The V gene is TRBV6-5, the J gene TRBJ2-1; D is possibly TRBD1 (5 bases). The V gene's germline CDR1 is MNHEY and CDR2 SVGAGI. The CDR3 spans 15 residues. Trimming removed 5 bases from V and 5 bases from J, with 16 bases in between. CDR3 region: CASSRRQTSNNEQFF. As DNA, the CDR3 is TGTGCCAGCAGTCGACGACAGACGTCAAACAATGAGCAGTTCTTC.